Presented here are 13 T cell receptor beta chains from one specimen sequenced in a study of CD8+CD57+ T cells in acquired aplastic anemia. Researchers used genomic DNA as the template to profile TCR beta VDJ and CDR3. Each CDR3 protein is one row after TCRdb ran MiXCR on the reads. This table holds 200,000 to 250,000 distinct CDR3 sequences, less than 75% found once. The authors sequenced patients whose flow cytometry had shown CD8+CD57+ cell expansion. The specimen was sorted CD4+, CD8+, or CD8+CD57+ T cells (not recorded which) from PBMCs. These receptor sequences come from a human donor with aplastic anemia.

The chain carries TRBV4-2 and TRBJ2-3; D not certain. The V gene lost 4 bases and the J gene lost 2 bases, with 7 bases spanning the gap. The germline CDR1 and CDR2 sequences are LGHNA and YNFKEQ. The CDR3 sequence is 13 residues long. This CDR3 is CASSPIVTDTQYF. The CDR3 DNA reads TGTGCCAGCAGCCCGATAGTCACAGATACGCAGTATTTT.

The chain uses TRBV2 and TRBJ2-7, with D tentatively TRBD1 or TRBD2 (5 bases each). This CDR3 has 15 residues. Germline V CDR1 and CDR2: SNHLY, FYNNEI. V lost 7 bases and J 6 bases, leaving 22 bases between the germline ends. The CDR3 region has the DNA TGTGCCAGCAAGCAGAGGGTAGGGGTAAAGTGCGAGCAGTACTTC. Translating gives CASKQRVGVKCEQYF.

The chain carries TRBV20-1 and TRBJ1-2; TRBD1 matches at 7 bases. This CDR3 spans 12 amino acids. Per the germline V gene, CDR1 is DFQATT and CDR2 is SNEGSKA (reference sequence). The CDR3 DNA sequence: TGCAGCGTCGCGACAGGGAACCGTGGCTACACCTTC. Amino acids: CSVATGNRGYTF.

This clonotype was counted once. The chain uses TRBV29-1 and TRBJ2-1; the D is unclear. Trimming removed 4 bases from V and 7 bases from J, with 5 bases in between. The CDR3 runs to 10 residues. Germline V gives CDR1 SQVTM, CDR2 ANQGSEA. The CDR3 DNA reads as TGCAGCGTTGGGGGAAATGAGCAGTTCTTC. It codes for CSVGGNEQFF.

This clonotype was detected only a few times. This sequence joins TRBV20-1 and TRBJ2-7; tentative D call: TRBD1 (6 bases). The CDR3 covers 12 residues. Germline CDR1 reads DFQATT; CDR2 reads SNEGSKA (reference sequence). The V end was cut by 5 bases, the J end by 6 bases, with 14 bases between. CDR3 protein: CSAVQGLGEQYF. As DNA, the CDR3 is TGCAGTGCTGTACAGGGTCTGGGCGAGCAGTACTTC.

The chain links TRBV5-1 to TRBJ2-3, with 10 bases lining up with TRBD2. V was clipped by 4 bases and J by 6 bases; unmatched bases: 8. The CDR3 spans 15 residues. The V gene's germline CDR1 is SGHRS and CDR2 YFSETQ. Written as DNA, the CDR3 is TGCGCCAGCAGCCCCCAAGCGGGAGGGAGGGATACGCAGTATTTT. It translates to CASSPQAGGRDTQYF.

The table lists this clonotype with many counts. The chain links TRBV10-2 to TRBJ2-7, with 12 bases fitting TRBD2. CDR3 length: 17 amino acids. V trimming: 4 bases; J trimming: 4 bases; junction bases outside the gene matches: 11. Germline V gene lookup returns CDR1 WSHSY and CDR2 SAAADI. This chain's CDR3 is CASSAGLAGSWGYEQYF. The CDR3 nucleotides are TGCGCCAGCAGTGCCGGACTAGCGGGATCTTGGGGATACGAGCAGTACTTC.

This clonotype came up a few times. The CDR3, as DNA: TGTGCCACCAGCAGAGATCGGGACTCTGGGGCCAACGTCCTGACTTTC. As protein: CATSRDRDSGANVLTF. The rearrangement uses TRBV15 and TRBJ2-6, with D maybe TRBD2 (5 bases). The ends were cut back, 0 bases at V and 0 bases at J, with 6 bases in the middle. Germline CDR1 LNHNV, CDR2 YYDKDF (reference sequence). This CDR3 contains 16 residues.

The chain uses TRBV7-9 and TRBJ2-2; D unclear. The CDR3 length is 16 residues. The germline V and J ends were trimmed by 2 bases and 0 bases, with 10 bases remaining between them. CDR1 SEHNR and CDR2 FQNEAQ come from the germline V gene (reference sequence). The CDR3 DNA reads as TGTGCCAGCAGCTTAAGGCAAGACGCGAACACCGGGGAGCTGTTTTTT. Translation: CASSLRQDANTGELFF.

The table lists this clonotype with a few counts. The chain has TRBV15 and TRBJ2-5, with TRBD2 matching over 13 bases. CDR3 size: 16 residues. Trimming at V came to 3 bases and at J to 4 bases, leaving 5 bases not matched to a gene. Germline CDR1 is LNHNV and CDR2 is YYDKDF (reference sequence). CDR3 protein: CATSRPGLAGRETQYF. CDR3 in DNA: TGTGCCACCAGCAGGCCGGGACTAGCGGGGAGAGAGACCCAGTACTTC. Combining the CDR3 with reference TRBV15 and TRBJ2-5 gives the whole variable domain DAMVIQNPRYQVTQFGKPVTLSCSQTLNHNVMYWYQQKSSQAPKLLFHYYDKDFNNEADTPDNFQSRRPNTSFCFLDIRSPGLGDTAMYLCATSRPGLAGRETQYFGPGTRLLVL.

The rearrangement uses TRBV5-1 and TRBJ2-5, with a possible D match to TRBD1 (6 bases). Germline V gene sequence: CDR1 SGHRS, CDR2 YFSETQ. The CDR3 is 16 residues long. V dropped 1 base and J dropped 5 bases, with 18 bases sitting between them. This CDR3 reads CASSLTTGIWRETQYF. CDR3 nucleotide sequence: TGCGCCAGCAGCTTGACCACAGGGATATGGCGGGAGACCCAGTACTTC.

The V gene is TRBV5-1, the J gene TRBJ1-2, with D possibly being TRBD1 (6 bases). V dropped 4 bases and J dropped 4 bases, with 14 bases sitting between them. CDR1 is SGHRS, CDR2 YFSETQ, per germline. The CDR3 length is 14 residues. The CDR3, as DNA: TGCGCCAGCAGCGGACCAGGGGATAGCTATGGCTACACCTTC. Protein product: CASSGPGDSYGYTF.

The chain has TRBV19 and TRBJ1-2; TRBD1 aligns across 7 bases. From germline, CDR1 is LNHDA and CDR2 SQIVND (reference sequence). This CDR3 is 14 amino acids long. V was pared by 4 bases and J by 5 bases, with 7 bases of the junction left unmatched. CDR3 nucleotides: TGTGCCAGTAGTACCCTACAGACAGGGTATGGCTACACCTTC. Encoded protein: CASSTLQTGYGYTF.